Sequencing of this T cell receptor (beta chain) was carried out in a study of cytomegalovirus exposure and HLA in healthy donors. About the study: Within the Caucasian-associated ancestry cluster were around 81% of the approximately 370 genotyped donors.

Donors likely had unrecorded immune exposures despite being nominally healthy when sampled. 13 Jbeta primers and 60 Vbeta primers were used for the PCR. The repertoire was sequenced with immunoSEQ multiplex PCR; TCRdb's copy has only in-frame clones and lacks some. In the table there are 85,000 to 110,000 clones, 75% to 85% of which are singletons. This clonotype was sampled from a woman aged 18-29 years in good health and CMV-seropositive. Sequenced input: PBMCs.

CDR3 residues: CASSLAGGHDLTDTQYF. The CDR3 DNA reads TGTGCCAGCAGCCTAGCGGGAGGGCATGATTTGACAGATACGCAGTATTTT. The gene calls are TRBV28 and TRBJ2-3; 12 bases align to TRBD2. This CDR3 spans 17 amino acids. The J segment lost 3 bases and the V segment lost 6 bases, leaving 10 bases of the junction unmatched. From germline, CDR1 is MDHEN and CDR2 SYDVKM.